Below are 29 T cell receptor beta chains sequenced from a single sample in a study of cytomegalovirus exposure and HLA in healthy donors. PCR amplification relied on 60 Vbeta primers (plus 13 Jbeta primers). TCRdb's table, derived via immunoSEQ multiplex PCR, lists solely in-frame clones and lacks some. Here the sample spans 70,000 to 85,000 clones, over 60% being singletons. Sequencing used PBMCs. These receptors all come from a male donor in good health and CMV-seropositive.

The rearrangement uses TRBV5-6 and TRBJ2-5, with D perhaps TRBD1 (6 bases). V gave up 2 bases and J gave up 5 bases, with 13 bases separating them. Germline assignment: CDR1 SGHDT and CDR2 YYEEEE. The CDR3 totals 14 residues. Here the CDR3 DNA reads TGTGCCAGCAGCTTAGGGGGTGGGAAGGAGACCCAGTACTTC. It encodes CASSLGGGKETQYF.

The CDR3 DNA is TGTGCCAGCAGCTTGGGGGACAGGGGAAGCAATCAGCCCCAGCATTTT. Protein: CASSLGDRGSNQPQHF. The chain uses TRBV5-6 and TRBJ1-5, with TRBD1 matching over 10 bases. The length of the CDR3 is 16 residues. The V and J ends lost 0 bases and 1 base, in that order; junction bases with no gene match: 1. Per the germline V gene, CDR1 is SGHDT and CDR2 is YYEEEE.

In DNA form, the CDR3 reads TGTGCCAGTAGCCCCACAGGGGCCAATTCACCCCTCCACTTT. It yields the protein CASSPTGANSPLHF. The chain employs TRBV19 and TRBJ1-6, with 7 bases aligning to TRBD1. The CDR3 covers 14 residues. Trimming took 6 bases from V and 7 from J; bases not matched to a gene: 6. CDR1 is LNHDA and CDR2 is SQIVND in the germline V gene (reference sequence).

The chain combines TRBV6-5 with TRBJ2-2, with 11 nucleotides matching TRBD2. The CDR3 totals 15 residues. V trimming: 5 bases; J trimming: 5 bases; junction bases outside the gene matches: 4. CDR1 and CDR2 from the germline V gene are MNHEY and SVGAGI. CDR3 in DNA: TGTGCCAGCAGTCTCGGGACTAGCGGAACCGGGGAGCTGTTTTTT. Translation gives CASSLGTSGTGELFF.

The rearrangement links TRBV5-1 to TRBJ1-6; 10 bases map to TRBD1. CDR3 length: 14 amino acids. After removal of 2 bases from V and 8 bases from J, the junction contained 1 base not matched to a gene. Germline CDR1 is SGHRS and CDR2 is YFSETQ. CDR3 nucleotides: TGCGCCAGCAGCTTAGGGACAGGGGATTCACCCCTCCACTTT. Encoded protein: CASSLGTGDSPLHF.

The chain has TRBV27 and TRBJ2-7, with D perhaps matching TRBD2 (5 bases). Germline-derived CDR1 and CDR2 are MNHEY and SMNVEV (reference sequence). V was shortened by 5 bases and J by 0 bases, with 14 bases between the two germline ends. The CDR3 spans 15 residues. The CDR3 loop reads CASSPRLGSSYEQYF. The CDR3 nucleotides are TGTGCCAGCAGTCCTCGTCTAGGGAGCTCCTACGAGCAGTACTTC.

On this clone itself: Sequence at one end of the junction differs from germline and may be a read error. The chain has TRBV7-9 and TRBJ1-2; no clear D gene. CDR1 and CDR2 (germline): SEHNR, FQNEAQ (reference sequence). The CDR3 has 13 residues. CDR3 bases: TGTTCCAGCAGCTTAGGAGGGAACTATGGCTACACCTTC. This translates into CSSSLGGNYGYTF.

This chain joins TRBV6-5 and TRBJ1-2, with 7 bases matching TRBD1. The CDR3 consists of 15 residues. V was clipped by 6 bases and J by 4 bases; unmatched bases: 11. In germline, CDR1 is MNHEY, CDR2 SVGAGI. CDR3 nucleotide sequence: TGTGCCAGCAGCCCGTCGGACAGGCCCTTCTATGGCTACACCTTC. This sequence encodes CASSPSDRPFYGYTF.

This clone was observed a handful of times. The rearrangement joins TRBV4-3 to TRBJ2-4, with D unresolved. V was trimmed by 0 bases and J by 4 bases, leaving 7 bases between them. CDR1 is LGHNA, CDR2 YSLEER, per germline. The CDR3 totals 14 residues. In DNA, the CDR3 is TGCGCCAGCAGCCAAGATCTCCGGAAAAACATTCAGTACTTC. Its protein product is CASSQDLRKNIQYF.

This clone was seen only a few times. This chain uses TRBV7-9 with TRBJ1-5; 9 bases match TRBD1. This CDR3 has 14 amino acids. Germline V gene sequence: CDR1 SEHNR, CDR2 FQNEAQ (reference sequence). V lost 5 bases, J lost 4 bases, and 3 bases stayed unmatched. CDR3 sequence: CASSRGQGNQPQHF. The CDR3 DNA reads TGTGCCAGCAGCCGAGGACAGGGGAATCAGCCCCAGCATTTT.

This clone was observed a handful of times. V usage is TRBV11-1 and J usage is TRBJ2-7, with TRBD2 matching over 7 bases. The germline V gene encodes CDR1 SGHAT and CDR2 FQDESV (reference sequence). CDR3 length equals 16 residues. The V gene end was trimmed by 4 bases and the J gene end by 2 bases; junction bases not matched to a gene: 11. The CDR3 here is CASSSLTGGYPYEQYF. The CDR3 DNA follows: TGTGCCAGCAGCTCGCTTACGGGAGGATACCCCTACGAGCAGTACTTC.

The genes are TRBV19 and TRBJ2-7, with TRBD1 matching over 9 bases. Germline V gene data show CDR1 as LNHDA and CDR2 as SQIVND (reference sequence). The V and J ends lost 7 bases and 3 bases, in that order; junction bases with no gene match: 7. The CDR3 covers 14 residues. The CDR3 sequence: CASKPGTGNYEQYF. The CDR3 DNA sequence: TGTGCCAGTAAGCCCGGGACAGGGAACTACGAGCAGTACTTC.

This rearrangement joins TRBV9 to TRBJ2-1; 8 nucleotides agree with TRBD2. This CDR3 region has 13 residues. Germline lookup yields CDR1 SGDLS and CDR2 YYNGEE. The trim removed 3 bases at V and 4 bases at J, leaving 0 bases unmatched. The chain's CDR3 is CASSGGGYNEQFF. The CDR3 nucleotides read TGTGCCAGCAGCGGCGGGGGGTACAATGAGCAGTTCTTC.

This clone was recorded a few times. The V and J genes are TRBV28 and TRBJ1-4; 9 positions agree with TRBD1. CDR3 size: 12 residues. The V gene's germline CDR1 is MDHEN and CDR2 SYDVKM. V shed 8 bases, J shed 7 bases, and the junction held 2 bases outside the gene matches. CDR3 sequence: CASRQGVEKLFF. In nucleotides, the CDR3 is TGTGCCAGCCGACAGGGGGTTGAAAAACTGTTTTTT.

The chain carries TRBV4-2 and TRBJ2-7, with 13 bases identical to TRBD2. The V gene end was trimmed by 3 bases and the J gene end by 5 bases; junction bases not matched to a gene: 4. Germline CDR1 LGHNA, CDR2 YNFKEQ. The CDR3 is made up of 15 amino acids. The CDR3 DNA reads TGTGCCAGCAGCCACGGACTAGCGGGGGCTAACGAGCAGTACTTC. Translation: CASSHGLAGANEQYF.

The chain couples TRBV7-8 to TRBJ1-1; 9 positions agree with TRBD1. The CDR3 runs 15 residues. CDR1 and CDR2 (germline): SGHVS, FQNEAQ. V lost 6 bases, J lost 4 bases, and 9 bases stayed unmatched. The CDR3 is CASRTDRGSGTEAFF. CDR3 nucleotide sequence: TGTGCCAGCAGAACCGACAGGGGGAGCGGCACTGAAGCTTTCTTT.

The gene calls are TRBV28 and TRBJ1-3; D is unclear. The CDR3 has 13 residues. V was pared by 7 bases and J by 0 bases, with 7 bases between. Per germline, CDR1 MDHEN and CDR2 SYDVKM. In DNA, the CDR3 is TGTGCCAGCATGAGGAACTCTGGAAACACCATATATTTT. Its protein product is CASMRNSGNTIYF.

This sequence joins TRBV19 and TRBJ1-1; tentative D call: TRBD1 (6 bases). The ends were cut back, 3 bases at V and 3 bases at J, with 8 bases in the middle. Germline V gives CDR1 LNHDA, CDR2 SQIVND (reference sequence). This CDR3 spans 13 amino acids. The CDR3: CASSITGYTEAFF. Written as DNA, the CDR3 is TGTGCCAGTAGTATTACAGGGTACACTGAAGCTTTCTTT. Filled out from reference TRBV19 and TRBJ1-1, the complete variable domain reads DGGITQSPKYLFRKEGQNVTLSCEQNLNHDAMYWYRQDPGQGLRLIYYSQIVNDFQKGDIAEGYSVSREKKESFPLTVTSAQKNPTAFYLCASSITGYTEAFFGQGTRLTVV.

The chain combines TRBV9 with TRBJ2-3, with 10 bases identical to TRBD2. Germline CDR1 and CDR2: SGDLS and YYNGEE. The CDR3 has 14 amino acids. The junction had 3 bases not matched to a gene; V was cut back by 3 bases and J by 5 bases. CDR3 region: CASSASGSLDTQYF. The CDR3 bases are TGTGCCAGCAGCGCTAGCGGGAGTTTAGATACGCAGTATTTT. The full variable domain, with the rest looked up from reference TRBV9 and TRBJ2-3, is DSGVTQTPKHLITATGQRVTLRCSPRSGDLSVYWYQQSLDQGLQFLIQYYNGEERAKGNILERFSAQQFPDLHSELNLSSLELGDSALYFCASSASGSLDTQYFGPGTRLTVL.

The chain is built from TRBV4-1 and TRBJ1-2; D perhaps matches TRBD1 (5 bases). Between the trimmed V and J ends, which lost 4 bases and 2 bases, there was a span of 11 bases. From germline, CDR1 is MGHRA and CDR2 YSYEKL. The CDR3 is 14 amino acids. This chain's CDR3 is CASSPPTENYGYTF. The CDR3 region has the DNA TGCGCCAGCAGCCCCCCGACAGAGAACTATGGCTACACCTTC.

This chain uses TRBV5-5 with TRBJ2-7; D gene unclear. The CDR3 has 14 residues. Germline-derived CDR1 and CDR2 are SGHKS and YYEKEE (reference sequence). V lost 0 bases, J lost 4 bases, and 11 bases lay in between. The CDR3 region is CASSLVADRYEQYF. CDR3 sequence (DNA): TGTGCCAGCAGCTTGGTAGCCGATCGGTACGAGCAGTACTTC.

The chain carries TRBV7-2 and TRBJ1-1, with 8 bases lining up with TRBD1. Losses at the gene ends were 5 bases for V and 4 bases for J; bases not matched to a gene: 9. The CDR3 consists of 15 residues. CDR1 and CDR2 from the germline V gene are SGHTA and FQGNSA. The CDR3 protein is CASSNDRGRGTEAFF. The CDR3 nucleotides read TGTGCCAGCAGCAATGACAGGGGTCGGGGCACTGAAGCTTTCTTT.

This clone showed up just a few times. This chain links TRBV19 with TRBJ2-3; no reliable D call. V lost 5 bases to trimming and J lost 3 bases, with 12 bases between them. This CDR3 is 14 amino acids long. Germline V gives CDR1 LNHDA, CDR2 SQIVND (reference sequence). The DNA of the CDR3 is TGTGCCAGTAGTCCTGTGGGCCTTACAGATACGCAGTATTTT. Protein product: CASSPVGLTDTQYF.

This clone was recorded only once. The chain links TRBV2 to TRBJ1-1, with D tentatively TRBD1 (6 bases). This CDR3 has 15 amino acids. In germline, CDR1 is SNHLY, CDR2 FYNNEI. V lost 7 bases and J 1 base, leaving 16 bases between the germline ends. CDR3 protein: CASTLPGHQNTEAFF. For the CDR3, the DNA is TGTGCCAGCACCTTACCGGGACACCAGAACACTGAAGCTTTCTTT.

This chain uses TRBV30 with TRBJ2-5, with 7 bases that match TRBD1. The assigned J gene may be wrong: the sequence end matches TRBJ2-7 better. Per germline, CDR1 GTSNPN and CDR2 SVGIG (reference sequence). This CDR3 is built from 12 residues. The CDR3 loop reads CAWAPGGYEQYF. The CDR3 DNA follows: TGTGCCTGGGCCCCAGGGGGCTACGAGCAGTACTTC.

The chain employs TRBV6-5 and TRBJ2-1, with D hard to call. In germline, CDR1 is MNHEY, CDR2 SVGAGI. This CDR3 contains 15 residues. Trimming shortened V by 0 bases and J by 11 bases, and 17 bases separated the two germline ends. CDR3 protein: CASSYSKFVNPKQFF. DNA of the CDR3: TGTGCCAGCAGTTACTCGAAATTCGTAAACCCTAAGCAGTTCTTC.

The chain links TRBV5-1 to TRBJ2-5; possible D gene TRBD1, 5 bases. In germline, CDR1 is SGHRS, CDR2 YFSETQ. Deletions cut 4 bases from V and 3 bases from J, with 16 bases between. CDR3 size: 15 residues. Here the CDR3 reads CASSPLGGAKETQYF. The CDR3 DNA reads as TGCGCCAGCAGCCCCTTAGGTGGGGCAAAAGAGACCCAGTACTTC.

In DNA form, the CDR3 reads TGTGCCAGCAGCTTAAATCAGGGGATTGACACTGAAGCTTTCTTT. This codes for CASSLNQGIDTEAFF. This sequence joins TRBV11-3 and TRBJ1-1; possible D gene TRBD1, 6 bases. The V end lost 2 bases, the J end lost 3 bases, and 13 bases lay between the germline ends. This CDR3 comprises 15 residues. Germline-derived CDR1 and CDR2 are SGHNT and YENEEA.

The chain recombines TRBV5-6 with TRBJ1-2, with D uncertain. The germline gives CDR1 SGHDT, CDR2 YYEEEE. Trimming took 0 bases from V and 4 from J, leaving 10 bases between them. The CDR3 contains 14 residues. The CDR3 coding sequence is TGTGCCAGCAGCTTGGCTGGAGGGAGCTATGGCTACACCTTC. This encodes CASSLAGGSYGYTF.